The clone carrying this TCR beta chain was found many times. What it recognizes is unknown. The V and J ends lost 1 base and 7 bases respectively, with 13 bases between them. This CDR3 is 14 amino acids long. From germline, CDR1 is PRHDT and CDR2 FYEKMQ (reference sequence). TCRdb processed the 5' RACE reads anew with MiXCR; each CDR3 protein has one entry. This repertoire shows 200,000 to 300,000 distinct CDR3 sequences, over 9.5% found once; its top ten account for 2.5% to 3%. This entry belongs to a study of CD8 T cells in ankylosing spondylitis. General study points: Some motif variants had been reported before (in reactive arthritis synovial fluid and blood).

The clonotype comes from a male donor with ankylosing spondylitis or in good health (not recorded which). The sequencing sample was made of blood, either unsorted or a sorted T cell fraction (not recorded which). The V and J genes are TRBV13 and TRBJ2-5; D is possibly TRBD1 (5 bases). As DNA, the CDR3 is TGTGCCAGCAGCTTAGAGAGTCTTAGGGGGACCCAGTACTTC. This sequence encodes CASSLESLRGTQYF.